The 17 T cell receptor beta chains below come from one sample, sequenced in a study of shared clonotypes between healthy human individuals. The repertoire was sequenced with immunoSEQ multiplex PCR; TCRdb's copy has only in-frame clones and lacks some. Of roughly 2.2 million clones listed, around 90% are singletons. What was sequenced was naive CD4+ T cells from PBMCs. This sample's subset: CD45RA+ positively selected. All receptors come from a young man in good health. Some clones in this sample may be carry-over from other donors' samples.

The V gene is TRBV28, the J gene TRBJ2-4; 8 bases align to TRBD1. Per germline, CDR1 MDHEN and CDR2 SYDVKM. J lost 0 bases, V lost 6 bases, and 7 bases had no gene match. This CDR3 is built from 16 residues. CDR3 residues: CASSVTGAVAKNIQYF. CDR3 coding DNA: TGTGCCAGCAGCGTGACAGGGGCGGTAGCCAAAAACATTCAGTACTTC.

V usage is TRBV2 and J usage is TRBJ2-3; 7 bases align to TRBD2. With V trimmed by 8 bases and J by 0 bases, 2 bases remained unmatched. Per germline, CDR1 SNHLY and CDR2 FYNNEI. The CDR3 covers 13 residues. CDR3 region: CASAGESTDTQYF. The CDR3 DNA is TGTGCCAGCGCGGGAGAGAGCACAGATACGCAGTATTTT. The full variable domain, with the rest looked up from reference TRBV2 and TRBJ2-3, is EPEVTQTPSHQVTQMGQEVILRCVPISNHLYFYWYRQILGQKVEFLVSFYNNEISEKSEIFDDQFSVERPDGSNFTLKIRSTKLEDSAMYFCASAGESTDTQYFGPGTRLTVL.

The rearrangement uses TRBV25-1 and TRBJ2-1; tentatively, D is TRBD2 (6 bases). V lost 8 bases and J 4 bases, leaving 18 bases between the germline ends. The CDR3 covers 15 residues. Germline values: CDR1 MGHDK, CDR2 SYGVNS. CDR3 in DNA: TGTGCCAGCTGGCCGGCTGGGGGGAAGTACAATGAGCAGTTCTTC. Translated: CASWPAGGKYNEQFF.

This clone was detected only once. The gene calls are TRBV10-2 and TRBJ2-7; no clear D gene. The V end was cut by 8 bases, the J end by 3 bases, with 17 bases between. CDR1 is WSHSY and CDR2 is SAAADI in the germline V gene. The CDR3 is made up of 14 amino acids. The CDR3 protein is CASRPLSGGYEQYF. CDR3 bases: TGCGCCAGCCGGCCCTTAAGTGGCGGCTACGAGCAGTACTTC.

Here the CDR3 reads CAWRTGVNTEAFF. The CDR3 DNA sequence: TGTGCCTGGAGGACAGGGGTGAACACTGAAGCTTTCTTT. The rearrangement uses TRBV30 and TRBJ1-1; TRBD1 matches 8 bases. This CDR3 is built from 13 residues. V trimming: 3 bases; J trimming: 0 bases; junction bases outside the gene matches: 0. Per germline, CDR1 GTSNPN and CDR2 SVGIG (reference sequence).

The V and J genes are TRBV7-9 and TRBJ2-7; D is perhaps TRBD2 (6 bases). V was trimmed by 6 bases and J by 3 bases, leaving 18 bases between them. The CDR3 consists of 15 residues. Germline CDR1 and CDR2: SEHNR and FQNEAQ (reference sequence). The CDR3: CASSRTGGGSYEQYF. DNA of the CDR3: TGTGCCAGCAGTCGAACAGGTGGGGGGAGCTACGAGCAGTACTTC.

This clone was counted a single time. The V gene is TRBV2, the J gene TRBJ2-3; 8 nucleotides align to TRBD1. Trimming cost V 4 bases and J 7 bases; bases outside gene matches: 10. The CDR3 spans 15 residues. CDR1 SNHLY and CDR2 FYNNEI come from the germline V gene. The CDR3 spells CASSVQGADVNTQYF. CDR3 bases: TGTGCCAGCAGTGTTCAGGGGGCGGATGTTAATACGCAGTATTTT.

V is TRBV6-4 and J is TRBJ1-1; a possible D gene is TRBD1 (6 bases). The CDR3 is 15 amino acids. Trimming took off 4 bases at V and 7 bases at J, with 19 bases between the two ends. Per the germline V gene, CDR1 is MRHNA and CDR2 is SNTAGT. DNA for the CDR3: TGTGCCAGCAGTGCGTGTCCCCCGGGGGCAGGTGAAGCTTTCTTT. Its translation is CASSACPPGAGEAFF.

This clone came up once. The V and J genes are TRBV7-6 and TRBJ2-6, with TRBD1 as a possible D gene (5 bases). This CDR3 comprises 17 residues. CDR1 SGHVS and CDR2 FNYEAQ come from the germline V gene. V was shortened by 1 base and J by 0 bases, with 10 bases between the two germline ends. As DNA, the CDR3 is TGTGCCAGCAGCTTAGGACAGCCTCTCTCTGGGGCCAACGTCCTGACTTTC. The encoded protein is CASSLGQPLSGANVLTF.

The genes are TRBV28 and TRBJ1-5; possibly TRBD1 for D (6 bases). This CDR3 is built from 16 residues. The germline V and J ends were trimmed by 8 bases and 1 base, with 18 bases remaining between them. In germline, CDR1 is MDHEN, CDR2 SYDVKM. CDR3 sequence: CASLGYRVRSNQPQHF. As DNA, the CDR3 is TGTGCCAGCCTAGGGTACAGGGTTCGAAGCAATCAGCCCCAGCATTTT.

The chain links TRBV5-1 to TRBJ2-3; tentatively, D is TRBD2 (5 bases). The CDR3 runs 15 residues. The ends were cut back, 6 bases at V and 4 bases at J, with 18 bases in the middle. Germline CDR1 reads SGHRS; CDR2 reads YFSETQ. This CDR3 is CASKYGGPLADTQYF. CDR3 sequence (DNA): TGCGCCAGCAAATATGGCGGGCCCCTGGCAGATACGCAGTATTTT.

The chain recombines TRBV5-5 with TRBJ1-1, with D hard to call. The CDR3 contains 14 residues. CDR1 is SGHKS and CDR2 is YYEKEE in the germline V gene (reference sequence). V dropped 0 bases and J dropped 1 base, with 7 bases sitting between them. The CDR3 protein is CASSLANSNTEAFF. In nucleotides, the CDR3 is TGTGCCAGCAGCTTGGCCAATTCGAACACTGAAGCTTTCTTT.

This clone was detected only once. The J gene is TRBJ1-1, the V gene TRBV7-2; a possible D gene is TRBD1 (5 bases). The CDR3 spans 15 residues. Trimming stripped 0 bases from V and 7 bases from J, with 15 bases between. Germline V gene data show CDR1 as SGHTA and CDR2 as FQGNSA. CDR3 DNA: TGTGCCAGCAGCTTAGCCGTCCAGGGCCAGGGTGAAGCTTTCTTT. Translation: CASSLAVQGQGEAFF. Together with reference TRBV7-2 and TRBJ1-1, the CDR3 gives the full variable domain: GAGVSQSPSNKVTEKGKDVELRCDPISGHTALYWYRQSLGQGLEFLIYFQGNSAPDKSGLPSDRFSAERTGGSVSTLTIQRTQQEDSAVYLCASSLAVQGQGEAFFGQGTRLTVV.

This chain connects TRBV29-1 to TRBJ1-1, with D perhaps TRBD1 (6 bases). The CDR3 runs 13 residues. The V gene lost 6 bases and the J gene lost 1 base, with 12 bases spanning the gap. CDR1 is SQVTM and CDR2 is ANQGSEA in the germline V gene. For the CDR3, the DNA is TGCAGCGTGAGGGGGGGGGCGAACACTGAAGCTTTCTTT. It encodes CSVRGGANTEAFF.

This chain joins TRBV27 and TRBJ2-2, with a weak D call TRBD2 (5 bases). Trimming stripped 6 bases from V and 6 bases from J, with 17 bases between. The CDR3 is 15 residues long. In germline, CDR1 is MNHEY, CDR2 SMNVEV (reference sequence). For the CDR3, the DNA is TGTGCCAGCAGGCACCCGGGATTGCGCGCCGGGGAGCTGTTTTTT. Its translation is CASRHPGLRAGELFF.

This clone was seen only a few times. The chain combines TRBV5-1 with TRBJ2-7, with 7 bases that match TRBD1. V shed 0 bases, J shed 6 bases, and the junction held 3 bases outside the gene matches. The germline V gene encodes CDR1 SGHRS and CDR2 YFSETQ. This CDR3 has 13 amino acids. The CDR3 nucleotides read TGCGCCAGCAGCTTGGACTACAGGGGCGAGCAGTACTTC. It specifies CASSLDYRGEQYF. Full variable domain (remainder filled in from reference TRBV5-1 and TRBJ2-7): KAGVTQTPRYLIKTRGQQVTLSCSPISGHRSVSWYQQTPGQGLQFLFEYFSETQRNKGNFPGRFSGRQFSNSRSEMNVSTLELGDSALYLCASSLDYRGEQYFGPGTRLTVT.

This chain joins TRBV28 and TRBJ1-5; the D gene is possibly TRBD1 (6 bases). This CDR3 has 18 residues. Looked up from germline, CDR1 is MDHEN and CDR2 is SYDVKM. V gave up 1 base and J gave up 6 bases, with 22 bases separating them. This CDR3 is CASSLLGGARVVTQPQHF. The CDR3 DNA reads as TGTGCCAGCAGTTTATTAGGGGGGGCGCGGGTGGTGACTCAGCCCCAGCATTTT.